A single sample gave rise to the 10 T cell receptor gamma chains below, sequenced in a study of gamma-delta chains in newborns, infants, children. TCRdb reran clone calling via CATT on the reads. The profile shows fewer than 750 gamma-chain clones, just under 40% of them singletons. Sequenced material: blood. The receptors derive from a child who was a newborn, infant or young child, either healthy, febrile or measles-vaccinated (not recorded which).

V and J are TRGV9 and TRGJP. No J segment appears in TCRdb, so it was assigned here by matching the sequence to germline. There are 17 residues in the CDR3. Germline assignment: CDR1 GITISATS and CDR2 ISYDGTV (reference sequence). The V and J ends lost 0 bases and 6 bases, in that order; junction bases with no gene match: 5. The CDR3 DNA reads as TGTGCCTTGTGGGAGGTGCACGTAGAGTTGGGCAAAAAAATCAAGGTATTT. Amino acid sequence: CALWEVHVELGKKIKVF.

Comment on this clone: A far more abundant clone sits one base away, making this likely a read error. This sample also contains other DNA sequences that code for the same CDR3. The chain has TRGV9 and TRGJP. The J gene, absent from TCRdb, was called here by matching the DNA to germline. Germline values: CDR1 GITISATS, CDR2 ISYDGTV (reference sequence). This CDR3 has 15 amino acids. The CDR3 here is CALWEQELGKKIKVF. As DNA, the CDR3 is TGTGCCCTGTGGGAGCAAGAGTTGGGCAAAAAAATCAAGGTATTT.

Turning to this clone: The sample holds other DNA sequences that translate to the same CDR3. The V gene is TRGV9, the J gene TRGJP. TCRdb lists no J gene, so it was determined here by aligning the DNA to germline. Germline loops: CDR1 GITISATS, CDR2 ISYDGTV (reference sequence). The V and J ends lost 3 bases and 4 bases, in that order; junction bases with no gene match: 3. The CDR3 is 16 residues long. The CDR3 here is CALWELQELGKKIKVF. The CDR3 nucleotides are TGTGCCTTGTGGGAGTTACAAGAGTTGGGCAAAAAAATCAAGGTATTT.

Remarks on this clone: The same CDR3 can be traced to other DNA sequences in this sample. The chain combines TRGV9 with TRGJP. Because TCRdb records no J gene, it was assigned here through a match of the DNA to germline. The CDR3 runs 17 residues. With 1 base clipped from V and 4 bases from J, the junction kept 4 bases outside the gene matches. Germline V gene sequence: CDR1 GITISATS, CDR2 ISYDGTV (reference sequence). The CDR3 nucleotides are TGTGCCTTGTGGGAGGTACACCAAGAGTTGGGCAAAAAAATCAAGGTATTT. Amino acid sequence: CALWEVHQELGKKIKVF.

Only a few counts were recorded for this clone. The rearrangement uses TRGV9 and TRGJP. The CDR3 runs to 15 residues. Germline V gene data show CDR1 as GITISATS and CDR2 as ISYDGTV (reference sequence). Trimming removed 6 bases from V and 4 bases from J; junction bases left unmatched: 3. CDR3 loop: CALWLQELGKKIKVF. CDR3 bases: TGTGCCTTGTGGCTCCAAGAGTTGGGCAAAAAAATCAAGGTATTT.

The J gene is TRGJP, the V gene TRGV9. In the absence of a J gene in TCRdb, the DNA was matched to germline to assign it here. J was trimmed by 8 bases and V by 2 bases; bases with no gene match: 0. Germline V lookup: CDR1 GITISATS, CDR2 ISYDGTV (reference sequence). This CDR3 is built from 14 residues. CDR3 region: CALWEELGKKIKVF. CDR3 coding DNA: TGTGCCTTGTGGGAGGAGTTGGGCAAAAAAATCAAGGTATTT.

To note about this clone: A clone one base away is much larger, so this may be a read error. This same CDR3 is encoded by further DNA sequences in the sample. The chain is built from TRGV9 and TRGJP. Assignment of the J gene here rests on matching the DNA to germline, because TCRdb gives none. The CDR3 length is 17 residues. Germline-derived CDR1 and CDR2 are GITISATS and ISYDGTV (reference sequence). Germline trimming cut 2 bases from V and 7 bases from J; bases unmatched to any gene: 8. The CDR3 region is CALWEDKQELGKKIKVF. The CDR3 nucleotides are TGTGCCTTGTGGGAGGACAAGCAGGAGTTGGGCAAAAAAATCAAGGTATTT.

The sample holds one count of this clone. The junction departs from germline at one end; a sequencing error may be responsible. Other DNA sequences from this sample encode an identical CDR3 as well. The chain joins TRGV9 to TRGJP. The J gene was missing in TCRdb and was found by matching the end of the DNA to germline. Germline V gives CDR1 GITISATS, CDR2 ISYDGTV (reference sequence). The CDR3 runs to 17 residues. The DNA of the CDR3 is TGCGCCTTGTGGGAGGTGCGAGAAGAGTTGGGCAAAAAAATCAAGGTATTT. Protein: CALWEVREELGKKIKVF.

The chain combines TRGV9 with TRGJ1 or TRGJ2. The J gene comes from matching the DNA to germline here; TCRdb lacks it. In germline, CDR1 is GITISATS, CDR2 ISYDGTV (reference sequence). The J segment lost 8 bases and the V segment lost 12 bases, leaving 13 bases of the junction unmatched. This CDR3 comprises 11 residues. As DNA, the CDR3 is TGTGCCGTGGGGGAGGTCAATAAGAAACTCTTT. This sequence encodes CAVGEVNKKLF.

This clone was observed a few times. Other nucleotide sequences from this sample produce the same CDR3. The chain joins TRGV9 to TRGJP. TCRdb does not report a J gene; here it was assigned by matching the DNA to germline references. The CDR3 has 16 amino acids. CDR1 GITISATS and CDR2 ISYDGTV come from the germline V gene (reference sequence). V trimming: 1 base; J trimming: 6 bases; junction bases outside the gene matches: 3. CDR3 DNA sequence: TGTGCCTTGTGGGAGGTAGGAGAGTTGGGCAAAAAAATCAAGGTATTT. Protein product: CALWEVGELGKKIKVF.